The source of this T cell receptor (beta chain) is a study of T and B cells in COVID-19 patients. Study information: Comorbidities linked to unfavorable COVID-19 outcome were present in about 90% of the 20 active-infection patients.

Multiplex PCR with BIOMED2 TRB-A/B primer pools amplified TRB rearrangements. TCRdb re-derived calls from the multiplex PCR reads in MiXCR, one entry per CDR3 protein. The sample includes around 2,400 distinct CDR3 sequences, approximately 25% of them seen just once. This clonotype was counted many times. Antigen: not known. From blood, 250-500 ng of genomic DNA served as TRB template. V shed 2 bases and J shed 9 bases, with 14 bases lying between them. Germline V gene data show CDR1 as MNHEY and CDR2 as SMNVEV (reference sequence). The CDR3 consists of 14 residues. Whole-study results and caveats: Patients with COVID-19 reportedly showed strongly skewed T cell receptor beta variable and joining gene usage. Few blood samples existed from mildly ill patients during symptoms or early in severe cases.

Sequencing was performed on blood. The chain employs TRBV27 and TRBJ2-1; D might be TRBD2 (7 bases). This receptor was identified in a human donor with active COVID-19. CDR3 sequence (DNA): TGTGCCAGCAGTTTAGCGGGGGTAGGGGGTGAGCAGTTCTTC. Amino acids: CASSLAGVGGEQFF.